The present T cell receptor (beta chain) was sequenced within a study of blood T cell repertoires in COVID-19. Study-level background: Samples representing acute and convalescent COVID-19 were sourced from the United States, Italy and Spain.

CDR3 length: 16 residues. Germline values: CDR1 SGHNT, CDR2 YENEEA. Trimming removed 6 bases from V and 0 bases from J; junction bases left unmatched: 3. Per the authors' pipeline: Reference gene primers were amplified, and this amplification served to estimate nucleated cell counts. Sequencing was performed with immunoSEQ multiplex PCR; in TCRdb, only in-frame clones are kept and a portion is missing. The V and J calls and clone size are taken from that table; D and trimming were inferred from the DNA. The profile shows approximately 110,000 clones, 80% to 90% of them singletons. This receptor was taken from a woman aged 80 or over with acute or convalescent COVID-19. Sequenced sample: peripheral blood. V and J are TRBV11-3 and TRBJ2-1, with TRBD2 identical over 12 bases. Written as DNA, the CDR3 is TGTGCCAGCAGTTCTAGCGGGGGGGCCTCCTACAATGAGCAGTTCTTC. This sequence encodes CASSSSGGASYNEQFF.